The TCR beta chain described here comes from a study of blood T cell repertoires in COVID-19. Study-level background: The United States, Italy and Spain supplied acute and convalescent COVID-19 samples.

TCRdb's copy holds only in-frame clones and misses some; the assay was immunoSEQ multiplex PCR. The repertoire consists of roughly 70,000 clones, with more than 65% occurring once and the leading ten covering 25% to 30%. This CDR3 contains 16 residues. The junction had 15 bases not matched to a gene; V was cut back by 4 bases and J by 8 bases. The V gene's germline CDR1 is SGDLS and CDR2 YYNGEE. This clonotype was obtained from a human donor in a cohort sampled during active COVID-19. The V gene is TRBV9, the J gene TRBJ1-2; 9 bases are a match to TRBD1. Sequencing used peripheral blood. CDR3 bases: TGTGCCAGCAGCAACCCGAGGACAGGGGTATTTAAAGGCTACACCTTC. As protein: CASSNPRTGVFKGYTF.